These 28 T cell receptor beta chains came from one sample sequenced in a study of blood T cell repertoires in COVID-19. This table comes from immunoSEQ multiplex PCR, and its TCRdb copy is limited to in-frame clones, with some not included. The sample lists fewer than 450,000 clones, 91% occurring once. Sequenced sample: peripheral blood. All receptors derive from a woman between 18 and 30 years old who had recovered from COVID-19.

The chain carries TRBV5-1 and TRBJ1-6; possibly TRBD1 for D (6 bases). V lost 3 bases and J 6 bases, leaving 10 bases between the germline ends. This CDR3 contains 14 residues. Germline CDR1 SGHRS, CDR2 YFSETQ. CDR3 bases: TGCGCCAGCAGCTCCCAGGGGCCTAATTCACCCCTCCACTTT. Amino acids: CASSSQGPNSPLHF.

The chain employs TRBV2 and TRBJ2-3; no definite D call. The CDR3 is 14 amino acids. The germline V gene has CDR1 SNHLY and CDR2 FYNNEI. Trimming shortened V by 6 bases and J by 4 bases, and 14 bases separated the two germline ends. CDR3 sequence reads: CASSLTSPADTQYF. The CDR3 nucleotides are TGTGCCAGCAGCCTCACTTCCCCGGCAGATACGCAGTATTTT.

CDR3 sequence reads: CASSEESLAGGTKNIQYF. CDR3 DNA sequence: TGTGCCAGCAGTGAAGAGAGTCTAGCGGGAGGTACCAAAAACATTCAGTACTTC. The chain joins TRBV2 to TRBJ2-4; 11 nucleotides align to TRBD2. This CDR3 is 18 amino acids long. Unmatched junction bases numbered 7, after V lost 1 base and J lost 2 bases. CDR1 is SNHLY, CDR2 FYNNEI, per germline.

The table lists this clone with a few counts. The chain employs TRBV11-3 and TRBJ2-2; 15 bases fit TRBD2. CDR1 is SGHNT, CDR2 YENEEA, per germline. CDR3 length: 17 amino acids. V lost 5 bases to trimming and J lost 4 bases; unmatched junction nucleotides: 5. The chain's CDR3 is CASSPGLAGGFTGELFF. The DNA of the CDR3 is TGTGCCAGCAGCCCCGGACTAGCGGGAGGGTTCACCGGGGAGCTGTTTTTT.

The rearrangement joins TRBV6-5 to TRBJ2-1; 9 nucleotides match TRBD1. The germline CDR1 and CDR2 sequences are MNHEY and SVGAGI. The CDR3 contains 15 residues. The J segment lost 3 bases and the V segment lost 0 bases, leaving 0 bases of the junction unmatched. DNA of the CDR3: TGTGCCAGCAGTTACTCGACAGGGGGCTACAATGAGCAGTTCTTC. It is translated as CASSYSTGGYNEQFF.

V usage is TRBV7-2 and J usage is TRBJ2-1; 7 nucleotides align to TRBD1. The CDR3 spans 14 residues. Germline assignment: CDR1 SGHTA and CDR2 FQGNSA. V lost 4 bases and J lost 10; bases outside the gene matches: 10. CDR3 coding DNA: TGTGCCAGCAGCTCAGTAACAGGGGACGGCGAGCAGTTCTTC. Residues: CASSSVTGDGEQFF.

This clone was observed once. The chain is built from TRBV24-1 and TRBJ2-5; D gene uncertain. The germline CDR1 and CDR2 sequences are KGHDR and SFDVKD. The germline V and J ends were trimmed by 2 bases and 5 bases, with 11 bases remaining between them. The CDR3 has 14 amino acids. The CDR3 nucleotides are TGTGCCACCAGTGATTACACAGCTATGGAGACCCAGTACTTC. It is translated as CATSDYTAMETQYF.

This clone was seen only once. The chain links TRBV9 to TRBJ2-2, with D tentatively TRBD1 (5 bases). Germline CDR1 and CDR2: SGDLS and YYNGEE. Trimming left V 7 bases short and J 1 base short, with 11 bases between. The CDR3 totals 14 residues. The CDR3 region is CASRGHQNTGELFF. Here the CDR3 DNA reads TGTGCCAGCCGCGGACACCAGAACACCGGGGAGCTGTTTTTT.

V and J are TRBV12-5 and TRBJ2-7; the D gene is possibly TRBD1 (6 bases). This CDR3 region has 14 residues. Between the trimmed V and J ends, which lost 5 bases and 4 bases, there was a span of 15 bases. CDR1 and CDR2 (germline): LGHNT, FRNRAP. The CDR3 region is CASGASGVSYEQYV. The DNA for the CDR3 is TGTGCTAGTGGTGCCTCAGGGGTATCATACGAGCAGTACGTC.

This chain connects TRBV5-1 to TRBJ2-2, with D possibly being TRBD2 (5 bases). Germline CDR1 SGHRS, CDR2 YFSETQ. V was clipped by 4 bases and J by 1 base, with 8 bases between them. The CDR3 consists of 14 residues. The CDR3 spells CASSVSGNTGELFF. The CDR3 DNA sequence: TGCGCCAGCAGCGTAAGCGGGAACACCGGGGAGCTGTTTTTT.

V and J are TRBV4-1 and TRBJ2-3; TRBD2 aligns across 12 bases. The CDR3 sequence is 22 residues long. J lost 1 base, V lost 0 bases, and 17 bases had no gene match. The germline CDR1 and CDR2 sequences are MGHRA and YSYEKL. In nucleotides, the CDR3 is TGCGCCAGCAGCCAAGAGCCAGGACTAGCGGGAAGGGGTGGGGGTGGCACAGATACGCAGTATTTT. Amino acid sequence: CASSQEPGLAGRGGGGTDTQYF.

The chain uses TRBV3-1 (or the pseudogene TRBV3-2) and TRBJ2-3, with 12 positions matching TRBD2. The ends lost 3 bases at V and 6 bases at J; junction bases unmatched: 7. Germline loops: CDR1 LGHDT, CDR2 YNNKEL (reference sequence). The CDR3 totals 16 residues. CDR3 region: CASSQSPLAGGDTQYF. The CDR3 coding sequence is TGTGCCAGCAGCCAGTCCCCCCTAGCGGGAGGGGATACGCAGTATTTT.

This clone appeared a few times. The chain joins TRBV10-1 to TRBJ1-3; D possibly corresponds to TRBD1 (6 bases). This CDR3 has 14 residues. V dropped 6 bases and J dropped 2 bases, with 11 bases sitting between them. Germline-derived CDR1 and CDR2 are WNHNN and SYGVQD (reference sequence). The CDR3 DNA follows: TGCGCCAGCAGCCCCGGGGGGCCTGGAAACACCATATATTTT. This codes for CASSPGGPGNTIYF.

V and J are TRBV14 and TRBJ1-1, with D tentatively TRBD1 (5 bases). The germline V gene has CDR1 SGHDN and CDR2 FVKESK. The ends were cut back, 2 bases at V and 3 bases at J, with 19 bases in the middle. The CDR3 covers 17 residues. The CDR3: CASSQRQFLTEYTEAFF. CDR3 DNA: TGTGCCAGCAGCCAAAGACAGTTCCTCACTGAGTACACTGAAGCTTTCTTT.

This chain uses TRBV28 with TRBJ1-6, with 8 bases that match TRBD1. Trimming removed 4 bases from V and 8 bases from J; junction bases left unmatched: 7. This CDR3 spans 15 amino acids. Per the germline V gene, CDR1 is MDHEN and CDR2 is SYDVKM. CDR3 region: CASSSPGQVYSPLHF. DNA for the CDR3: TGTGCCAGCAGTTCCCCGGGACAGGTCTATTCACCCCTCCACTTT.

This clone was counted a single time. The rearrangement links TRBV7-2 to TRBJ1-2, with 9 bases lining up with TRBD1. CDR3 size: 15 residues. Germline V gives CDR1 SGHTA, CDR2 FQGNSA. Trimming cost V 5 bases and J 2 bases; bases outside gene matches: 6. CDR3 region: CASSQLTGGNYGYTF. The CDR3 coding sequence is TGTGCCAGCAGCCAATTAACAGGGGGCAACTATGGCTACACCTTC.

The chain links TRBV5-4 to TRBJ1-1; no definite D call. The CDR3 extends over 13 amino acids. Germline V gene lookup returns CDR1 SGHNT and CDR2 YYREEE (reference sequence). V was pared by 4 bases and J by 1 base, with 8 bases between. CDR3 DNA: TGTGCCAGCAGCCGGGGAGGGAACACTGAAGCTTTCTTT. This gives the protein CASSRGGNTEAFF.

The V and J genes are TRBV15 and TRBJ2-1, with TRBD2 matching over 11 bases. V shed 2 bases, J shed 8 bases, and the junction held 5 bases outside the gene matches. Germline V lookup: CDR1 LNHNV, CDR2 YYDKDF (reference sequence). The CDR3 is 15 residues long. The CDR3 sequence: CATSRLAGGGYEQFF. As DNA, the CDR3 is TGTGCCACCAGCAGATTAGCGGGAGGGGGCTATGAGCAGTTCTTC.

This clone was seen a handful of times. V and J are TRBV6-6 and TRBJ2-2, with TRBD1 as a possible D gene (6 bases). The CDR3 totals 13 residues. The germline V gene encodes CDR1 MNHNY and CDR2 SVGAGI (reference sequence). Trimming left V 6 bases short and J 7 bases short, with 12 bases between. CDR3 in amino acids: CASRSSGVGELFF. The CDR3 DNA follows: TGTGCCAGCAGATCTTCAGGGGTCGGGGAGCTGTTTTTT.

The chain is built from TRBV4-1 and TRBJ2-5, with TRBD2 matching over 8 bases. Trimming at V came to 5 bases and at J to 1 base, leaving 6 bases not matched to a gene. Germline V gene lookup returns CDR1 MGHRA and CDR2 YSYEKL. The CDR3 has 15 residues. The CDR3 region has the DNA TGCGCCAGCAGCTTTAGCGGGAACACCCAAGAGACCCAGTACTTC. Protein sequence: CASSFSGNTQETQYF.

There are a few counts of this clone. The V and J genes are TRBV6-2 or TRBV6-3 and TRBJ2-6, with a tentative D call TRBD1 (6 bases). Germline-derived CDR1 and CDR2 are MNHEY and SVGEGT. Trimming removed 5 bases from V and 2 bases from J, with 10 bases in between. The CDR3 is made up of 15 amino acids. CDR3 sequence reads: CASSHQGTGANVLTF. DNA for the CDR3: TGTGCCAGCAGTCATCAGGGGACTGGGGCCAACGTCCTGACTTTC.

This rearrangement joins TRBV28 to TRBJ1-2; 8 positions agree with TRBD1. This CDR3 comprises 15 residues. Per the germline V gene, CDR1 is MDHEN and CDR2 is SYDVKM. J lost 8 bases, V lost 3 bases, and 11 bases had no gene match. DNA of the CDR3: TGTGCCAGCAGTTTCGGACAGGGCCTGGTATGGGGCTACACCTTC. This encodes CASSFGQGLVWGYTF.

Points on this clone: This sample includes further DNA sequences coding for the same CDR3. The V and J genes are TRBV3-1 (or the pseudogene TRBV3-2) and TRBJ2-7; the match to TRBD2 covers 13 bases. From germline, CDR1 is LGHDT and CDR2 YNNKEL (reference sequence). The ends lost 4 bases at V and 1 base at J; junction bases unmatched: 1. This CDR3 contains 15 residues. CDR3 sequence reads: CASSPGLAGSYEQYV. The CDR3 DNA sequence: TGTGCCAGCAGCCCGGGACTAGCGGGGTCCTACGAGCAGTACGTC.

V is TRBV7-2 and J is TRBJ2-5; TRBD2 matches 7 bases. Germline-derived CDR1 and CDR2 are SGHTA and FQGNSA. This CDR3 has 15 residues. V trimming: 0 bases; J trimming: 3 bases; junction bases outside the gene matches: 4. CDR3 in DNA: TGTGCCAGCAGCTTAGCGGGAGGGCCGGAAGAGACCCAGTACTTC. Its translation: CASSLAGGPEETQYF.

This clone has a handful of counts. V and J are TRBV10-1 and TRBJ2-3; D not certain. The ends were cut back, 6 bases at V and 2 bases at J, with 12 bases in the middle. This CDR3 is 14 amino acids long. The germline V gene has CDR1 WNHNN and CDR2 SYGVQD (reference sequence). The CDR3 DNA sequence: TGCGCCAGCAGCTCTGGCGGATTCACAGATACGCAGTATTTT. It encodes CASSSGGFTDTQYF.

The V gene is TRBV21-1, the J gene TRBJ2-5; the listed D gene, TRBD1, was not tested against the DNA. TRBV21-1 is shown as a pseudogene. The CDR3 is 12 amino acids. The CDR3 nucleotides read TGTGCCAGCCCGGGACAGGTAGGGACCCAGTACTTC. Protein: CASPGQVGTQYF.

The chain recombines TRBV30 with TRBJ1-1; D is unclear. With 0 bases removed from V and 0 bases from J, the gap between germline ends came to 5 bases. CDR3 size: 13 residues. Germline CDR1 and CDR2: GTSNPN and SVGIG (reference sequence). The CDR3: CAWSVHVNTEAFF. In DNA form, the CDR3 reads TGTGCCTGGAGTGTACATGTGAACACTGAAGCTTTCTTT.

The chain combines TRBV6-2 or TRBV6-3 with TRBJ1-5; weak D call: TRBD1 (5 bases). Germline CDR1 MNHEY, CDR2 SVGEGT. The CDR3 has 14 amino acids. Trimming removed 6 bases at V and 5 bases at J, with 14 bases between. The CDR3 DNA reads as TGTGCCAGCAGCCGGGGGGTTAGGGATCAGCCCCAGCATTTT. It yields the protein CASSRGVRDQPQHF.